The source of this T cell receptor (beta chain) is a study of T cell responses to AZD1222 COVID-19 vaccine. Regarding the study as a whole: Spike-specific TCR repertoires showed rising breadth and depth after two AZD1222 doses. Baseline seropositivity characterized only six or seven AZD1222 recipients. Clonal diversity was possibly underestimated; the donors were predominantly white British and more often female.

The CDR3 consists of 13 residues. V lost 7 bases to trimming and J lost 4 bases; unmatched junction nucleotides: 7. Germline CDR1 reads GTSNPN; CDR2 reads SVGIG (reference sequence). Generated by immunoSEQ multiplex PCR, the TCRdb table keeps only in-frame clones and is missing some. The top ten hold 7.2% of the sample, which has approximately 130,000 clones, roughly nine tenths seen once. On this clone: The antigen remains undetermined.

Sequencing was performed on peripheral blood, taken on day 0 of AZD1222 vaccination. The source of this sequence is an adult in good health. V usage is TRBV30 and J usage is TRBJ2-7; the match to TRBD2 covers 10 bases. The CDR3 sequence: CAFEREGLYEQYF. CDR3 in DNA: TGTGCCTTCGAGCGGGAGGGCCTGTACGAGCAGTACTTC.